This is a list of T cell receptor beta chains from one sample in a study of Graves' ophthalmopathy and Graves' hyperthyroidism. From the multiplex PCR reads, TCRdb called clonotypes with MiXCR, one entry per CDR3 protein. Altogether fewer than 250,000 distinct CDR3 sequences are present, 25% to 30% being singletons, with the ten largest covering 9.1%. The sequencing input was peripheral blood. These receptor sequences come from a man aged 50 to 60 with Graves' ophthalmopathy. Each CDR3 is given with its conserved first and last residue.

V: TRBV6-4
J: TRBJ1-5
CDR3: CASRSGQGVSSNQPQHF

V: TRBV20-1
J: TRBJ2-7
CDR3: CSASPPAYEQYF

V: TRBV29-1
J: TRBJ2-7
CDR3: CSVDSGDSYEQYF

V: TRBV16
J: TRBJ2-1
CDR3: CASSPVGRGYNEQFF

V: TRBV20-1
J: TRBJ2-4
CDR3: CSAPLDRGSSIQYF

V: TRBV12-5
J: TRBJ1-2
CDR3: CASGTTGYYGYTF

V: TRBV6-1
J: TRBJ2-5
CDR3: CASTGGLAGRQETQYF

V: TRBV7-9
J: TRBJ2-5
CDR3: CASSRDRGIWETQYF

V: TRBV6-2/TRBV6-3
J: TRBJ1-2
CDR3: CASSYSDRYYGYTF

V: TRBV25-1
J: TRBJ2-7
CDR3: CASSKMGTYEQYF

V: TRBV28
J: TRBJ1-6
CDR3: CASSLEGRWNSPLHF

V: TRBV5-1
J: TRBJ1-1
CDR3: CASSLGLGTEAFF

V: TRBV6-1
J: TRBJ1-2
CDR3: CASSTHGTDYGYTF

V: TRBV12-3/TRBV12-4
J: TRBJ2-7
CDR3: CASSSADREDEQYF

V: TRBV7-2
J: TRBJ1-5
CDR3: CASSAWDRGQGQPQHF

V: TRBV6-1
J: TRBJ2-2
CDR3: CASSRDVSTGELFF

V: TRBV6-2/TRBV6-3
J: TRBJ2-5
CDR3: CASSYSRRESVVETQYF

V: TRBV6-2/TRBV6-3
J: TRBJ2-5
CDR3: CASSYIQETQHF

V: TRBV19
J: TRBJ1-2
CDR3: CASSIGALNYGYTF

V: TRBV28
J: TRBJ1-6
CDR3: CASTERQGQSPLHF

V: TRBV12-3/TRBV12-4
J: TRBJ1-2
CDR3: CASSSTGSNYGYTF

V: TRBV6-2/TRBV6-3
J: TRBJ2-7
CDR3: CASSYLLAGAGEQYF

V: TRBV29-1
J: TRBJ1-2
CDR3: CSVEPQVGGYTF